This T cell receptor beta chain was recorded in a study of shared clonotypes between healthy human individuals. The V end lost 1 base, the J end lost 4 bases, and 10 bases lay between the germline ends. The germline gives CDR1 LGHNA, CDR2 YNFKEQ. The CDR3 contains 14 residues. Profiling relied on immunoSEQ multiplex PCR, and the TCRdb table lists in-frame clones only, not all of them. The table lists fewer than 3 million clones, under 95% of them singletons. This TCR was recovered from a young man in good health. Some clones in this sample may be carry-over from other donors' samples. The V call is TRBV4-2, the J call TRBJ2-5; D remains unclear. Sequencing was carried out using naive CD4+ T cells from PBMCs. Subset here: CD45RA+ positively selected. The CDR3 DNA sequence: TGTGCCAGCAGCCAAGGGTTGCTTCGAGAGACCCAGTACTTC. It encodes CASSQGLLRETQYF.